This TCR beta chain is from a study of CD8+CD57+ T cells in acquired aplastic anemia. Germline V gives CDR1 SEHNR, CDR2 FQNEAQ (reference sequence). The CDR3 spans 14 residues. Between the trimmed V and J ends, which lost 1 base and 6 bases, there was a span of 13 bases. Genomic DNA templated the TCR beta VDJ and CDR3 profiling. TCRdb called the reads again in MiXCR, with one record for every CDR3 protein. Among some 180,000 distinct CDR3 sequences, around 45% were seen once, and the ten largest hold about 2.9%. This receptor was taken from a human donor in good health. The sample was sorted CD4+, CD8+, or CD8+CD57+ T cells (not recorded which) from PBMCs. The chain uses TRBV7-9 and TRBJ2-7; D possibly corresponds to TRBD2 (5 bases). As DNA, the CDR3 is TGTGCCAGCAGCTTAGTCCTAGCCTCCCCCGAGCAGTACTTC. Translation: CASSLVLASPEQYF.